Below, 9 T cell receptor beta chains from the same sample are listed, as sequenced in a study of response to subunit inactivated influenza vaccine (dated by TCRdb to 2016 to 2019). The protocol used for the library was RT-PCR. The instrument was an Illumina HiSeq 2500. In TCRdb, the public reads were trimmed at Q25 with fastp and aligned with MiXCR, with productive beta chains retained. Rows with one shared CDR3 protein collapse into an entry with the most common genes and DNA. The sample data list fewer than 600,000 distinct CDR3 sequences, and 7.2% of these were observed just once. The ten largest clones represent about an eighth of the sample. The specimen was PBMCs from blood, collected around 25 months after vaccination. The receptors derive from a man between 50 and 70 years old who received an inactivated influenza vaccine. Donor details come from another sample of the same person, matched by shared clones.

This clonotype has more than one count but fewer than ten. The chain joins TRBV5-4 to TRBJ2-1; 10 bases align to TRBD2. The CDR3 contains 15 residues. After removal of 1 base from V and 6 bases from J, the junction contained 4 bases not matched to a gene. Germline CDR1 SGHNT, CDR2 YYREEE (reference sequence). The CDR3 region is CASSLTSGITNEQFF. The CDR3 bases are TGTGCCAGCAGCTTGACTAGCGGGATCACCAATGAGCAGTTCTTC.

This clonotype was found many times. For the CDR3, the DNA is TGTGCCAGCAGCTTAGTATTTGGGGGTTCGAACACTGAAGCTTTCTTT. Translating gives CASSLVFGGSNTEAFF. This chain connects TRBV11-1 to TRBJ1-1, with TRBD1 as a possible D gene (5 bases). In germline, CDR1 is SGHAT, CDR2 FQDESV (reference sequence). This CDR3 region has 16 residues. V lost 1 base and J lost 1, with 13 bases in between.

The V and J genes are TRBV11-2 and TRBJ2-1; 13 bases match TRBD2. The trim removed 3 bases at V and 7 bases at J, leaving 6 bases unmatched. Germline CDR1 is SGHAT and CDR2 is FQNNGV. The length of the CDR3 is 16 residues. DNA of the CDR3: TGTGCCAGCAGCTTCTCCGGGACTAGCGGGGCTAATGAGCAGTTCTTC. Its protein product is CASSFSGTSGANEQFF.

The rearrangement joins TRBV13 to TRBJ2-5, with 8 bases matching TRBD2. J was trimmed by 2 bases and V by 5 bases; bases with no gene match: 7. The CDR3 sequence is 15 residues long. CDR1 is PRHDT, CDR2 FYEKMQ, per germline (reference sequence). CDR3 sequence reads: CASSPGGAGQETQYF. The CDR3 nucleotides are TGTGCCAGCAGCCCCGGGGGGGCCGGGCAAGAGACCCAGTACTTC.

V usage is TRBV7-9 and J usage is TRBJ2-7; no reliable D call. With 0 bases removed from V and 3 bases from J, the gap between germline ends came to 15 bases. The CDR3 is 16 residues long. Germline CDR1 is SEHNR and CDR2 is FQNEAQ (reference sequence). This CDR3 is CASSLALAKGDYEQYF. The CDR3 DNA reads TGTGCCAGCAGCTTAGCGTTAGCAAAGGGTGACTACGAGCAGTACTTC.

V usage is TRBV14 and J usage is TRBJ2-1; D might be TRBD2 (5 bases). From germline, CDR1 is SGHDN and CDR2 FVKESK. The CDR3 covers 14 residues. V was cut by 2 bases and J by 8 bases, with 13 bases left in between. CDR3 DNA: TGTGCCAGCAGCCAACTCCGGGGTGGCTATGAGCAGTTCTTC. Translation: CASSQLRGGYEQFF.

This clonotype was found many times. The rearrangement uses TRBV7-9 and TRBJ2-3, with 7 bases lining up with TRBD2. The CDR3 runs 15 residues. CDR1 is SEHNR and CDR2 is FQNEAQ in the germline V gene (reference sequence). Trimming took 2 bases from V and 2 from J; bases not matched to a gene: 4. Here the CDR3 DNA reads TGTGCCAGCAGCTTATCCAGCGGGAACACAGATACGCAGTATTTT. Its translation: CASSLSSGNTDTQYF.

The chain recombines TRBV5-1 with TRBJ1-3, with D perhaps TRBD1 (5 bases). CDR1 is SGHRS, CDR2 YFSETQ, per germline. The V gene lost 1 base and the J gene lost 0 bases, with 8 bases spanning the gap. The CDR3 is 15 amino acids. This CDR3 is CASSLSGGSGNTIYF. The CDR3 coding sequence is TGCGCCAGCAGCTTGAGTGGGGGCTCTGGAAACACCATATATTTT. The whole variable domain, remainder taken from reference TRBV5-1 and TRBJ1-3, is KAGVTQTPRYLIKTRGQQVTLSCSPISGHRSVSWYQQTPGQGLQFLFEYFSETQRNKGNFPGRFSGRQFSNSRSEMNVSTLELGDSALYLCASSLSGGSGNTIYFGEGSWLTVV.

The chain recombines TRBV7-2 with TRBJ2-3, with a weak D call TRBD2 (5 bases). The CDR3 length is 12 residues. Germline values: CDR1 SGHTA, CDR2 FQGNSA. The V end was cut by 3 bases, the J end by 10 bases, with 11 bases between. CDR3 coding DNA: TGTGCCAGCAGCTTCGACTACGTATCGCAGTATTTT. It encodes CASSFDYVSQYF.